This TCR beta chain was observed in a study of T cells in Graves' hyperthyroidism and ophthalmopathy. Per the germline V gene, CDR1 is MNHNS and CDR2 is SASEGT. Trimming shortened V by 7 bases and J by 6 bases, and 16 bases separated the two germline ends. The CDR3 is 14 amino acids. This clonotype has only a few counts. The antigen remains unidentified. Researchers amplified the TCR beta CDR3 regions from RNA transcripts. The HTBI primer set served for first-round RT-PCR of the TCR CDR3. TCRdb redid the calling of the multiplex PCR reads with MiXCR, one entry per CDR3 protein. The sample holds about 410,000 distinct CDR3 sequences; about 15% are singletons and the top ten take approximately 13%. Ophthalmopathy cases scored 3 or more on the Clinical Activity Score and 4 or more on NOSPECS grade, with duration below 3 months. Patients with uncontrolled infections, other autoimmune diseases, pregnancy or lactation were excluded.

Study outcomes and limitations: Stable hyperthyroidism and ophthalmopathy were separated using 13 V-J signatures.

Sequenced material: blood. The rearrangement joins TRBV6-1 to TRBJ2-1; TRBD2 might be the D (6 bases). The clonotype originates from a man aged 18 to 30 with Graves' ophthalmopathy. The CDR3 DNA reads TGTGCCAGCATCGGGCGGGGAGGAGGCAATGAGCAGTTCTTC. Amino acid sequence: CASIGRGGGNEQFF.